This is a list of T cell receptor beta chains from one sample in a study of human T cells and chemical hapten exposure. TCRdb reprocessed the RACE reads with MiXCR, giving one entry per CDR3 protein. The repertoire consists of roughly 110,000 distinct CDR3 sequences, with 12% occurring once and the leading ten covering around 1.5%. Sequenced here: whole blood, sampled in connection with sensitization to the hapten diphenylcyclopropenone (DPC). These receptors were obtained from a woman between 50 and 59 years old with alopecia areata. Some clones in this sample may be carry-over from other donors' samples. Both conserved end residues are trimmed from each CDR3. Each record gives: J gene, clone size, V gene, CDR3 length, D gene, CDR3 protein. D genes are given only for firm matches. Size values are once, few and many counts, or a class for expanded clones, and some rows have none.

TRBJ2-5,.,TRBV11-2,13,.,ASTETGWGQETQY
TRBJ1-5,once,TRBV12-3/TRBV12-4,14,TRBD1,ASSILGQGSNQPQH
TRBJ1-2,.,TRBV3-1,11,.,ASSQADGYGYT
TRBJ1-1,.,TRBV29-1,6,.,SVSEAF
TRBJ1-2,.,TRBV6-1,12,.,ASRSPDREYGYT
TRBJ2-7,.,TRBV28,9,.,ASSDNYEQY
TRBJ2-5,few,TRBV29-1,13,TRBD2,SVASGDISQETQY
TRBJ1-6,many,TRBV7-6,14,.,ASSLAPASGNSPLH
TRBJ2-7,few,TRBV7-2,12,.,ASSHPDRRYEQY
TRBJ2-7,.,TRBV20-1,11,.,SARSEKAYEQY
TRBJ1-1,.,TRBV27,12,.,ASSFIRGNTEAF
TRBJ1-4,many,TRBV29-1,12,TRBD1,SVVDRGNHEKLF
TRBJ2-3,.,TRBV4-2,13,.,ASSQERSHTDTQY
TRBJ1-1,many,TRBV6-2/TRBV6-3,15,.,ASSLFPSGSGNTEAF
TRBJ2-3,few,TRBV28,13,TRBD2,ASSKRGTSTDTQY
TRBJ2-3,.,TRBV28,14,.,ASSLGGLFETDTQY
TRBJ2-1,few,TRBV19,12,TRBD2,ASNKASGKGEQF
TRBJ1-5,.,TRBV5-1,14,.,ASSHHIGHTPQPQH
TRBJ1-4,few,TRBV4-3,14,.,ASSQEPGIANEKLF
TRBJ2-6,.,TRBV28,12,.,ASTPGAGANVLT
TRBJ1-1,.,TRBV27,13,TRBD1,ASSPGTGGNTEAF
TRBJ2-3,many,TRBV7-9,10,.,ASSPGTDTQY
TRBJ1-5,.,TRBV5-1,13,.,ASSLTGSSLQPQH
TRBJ1-4,few,TRBV18,13,TRBD1,ASSPRPGGDEKLF
TRBJ2-1,.,TRBV11-3,11,.,ASSSPMGNEQF
TRBJ1-2,.,TRBV18,12,.,ASSSRDGQYGYT
TRBJ1-2,.,TRBV7-2,11,.,ASSLGGGRPQL
TRBJ2-7,.,TRBV6-2/TRBV6-3,12,TRBD2,ASSHGSGGYEQY
TRBJ2-7,.,TRBV6-6,15,TRBD1,RTARTGEKFGVYKQY
TRBJ1-5,.,TRBV12-3/TRBV12-4,14,.,ASSFRQPFSNQPQH
TRBJ2-5,few,TRBV9,10,.,ASSPYGKTQY
TRBJ1-2,many,TRBV11-2,12,.,ASSLDSANYGYT
TRBJ1-3,.,TRBV3-1,12,.,ASSRRGSGNTIY
TRBJ2-7,few,TRBV3-1,12,.,ASRSTPESYEQY
TRBJ1-1,many,TRBV7-2,18,.,ASSLRWEVVGRDLNTEAF
TRBJ2-6,.,TRBV28,12,.,ASGGYTGANVLT
TRBJ2-3,many,TRBV11-2,11,.,ASSLDLTDTQY
TRBJ2-3,many,TRBV6-6,15,TRBD1,ASSYYRDRGTGDTQY
TRBJ2-5,.,TRBV6-5,12,.,ASSYRINRETQY
TRBJ1-6,once,TRBV6-5,13,.,ASSYRETGQSPLH
TRBJ1-2,few,TRBV3-1,13,.,ASSQEVKATHGYT